This T cell receptor (beta chain) was captured in a study of T cell responses to AZD1222 COVID-19 vaccine. Study observations and caveats: Clonal diversity was possibly underestimated, and white British individuals and females predominated among donors. In the spike-specific TCR repertoire, nearly half reportedly target unmutated variant regions.

As regards this clone: Its antigen remains unknown.

The V gene lost 4 bases and the J gene lost 2 bases, with 9 bases spanning the gap. This CDR3 comprises 13 residues. Germline V gene data show CDR1 as SGHNT and CDR2 as YYREEE (reference sequence). The repertoire was sequenced with immunoSEQ multiplex PCR; TCRdb's copy has only in-frame clones and lacks some. In the table there are more than 95,000 clones, more than 75% of which are singletons. The clonotype comes from an adult in good health. The sequencing here drew on peripheral blood, taken on day 0 of AZD1222 vaccination. The rearrangement links TRBV5-4 to TRBJ2-5; maybe TRBD1 (6 bases). CDR3 nucleotide sequence: TGTGCCAGCAGCCTGGGGGCTCAAGAGACCCAGTACTTC. Translated: CASSLGAQETQYF.